Below are 9 T cell receptor beta chains sequenced from a single sample in a study of blood T cell repertoires in COVID-19. Repertoires were generated with immunoSEQ multiplex PCR, while TCRdb's copy carries only in-frame clones and drops some. The sample lists 200,000 to 250,000 clones, less than 85% seen once, with approximately 1.8% in the top ten. The material sequenced was PBMCs or T cells enriched from blood (not recorded which). The source is a man between 60 and 75 years old who had recovered from COVID-19.

V is TRBV10-3 and J is TRBJ2-1; 12 positions agree with TRBD1. The germline V gene has CDR1 ENHRY and CDR2 SYGVKD. This CDR3 region has 17 residues. V was clipped by 5 bases and J by 7 bases; unmatched bases: 12. DNA of the CDR3: TGTGCCATCAGTCGGAGAGACCCGGGACAGGGGGCGAATGAGCAGTTCTTC. As protein: CAISRRDPGQGANEQFF.

The V gene is TRBV5-4, the J gene TRBJ2-7; 7 bases match TRBD1. There are 17 residues in the CDR3. Per germline, CDR1 SGHNT and CDR2 YYREEE (reference sequence). The V segment lost 4 bases and the J segment 3 bases; nucleotides outside the gene matches: 16. CDR3 residues: CASSPFLATDRVYEQYF. Here the CDR3 DNA reads TGTGCCAGCAGCCCGTTTTTGGCGACCGACAGGGTCTACGAGCAGTACTTC.

CDR3 in DNA: TGTGCCAGCAGCTTTTTTAGGACTATCGCGAACACCGGGGAGCTGTTTTTT. This gives the protein CASSFFRTIANTGELFF. The chain has TRBV11-2 and TRBJ2-2, with D perhaps matching TRBD2 (6 bases). This CDR3 spans 17 amino acids. CDR1 SGHAT and CDR2 FQNNGV come from the germline V gene. Trimming removed 3 bases from V and 0 bases from J, with 14 bases in between.

The V gene is TRBV5-1, the J gene TRBJ1-6, with D possibly TRBD1 on 6 matching bases. Germline V gene data show CDR1 as SGHRS and CDR2 as YFSETQ. Deletions cut 0 bases from V and 7 bases from J, with 11 bases between. The length of the CDR3 is 15 residues. CDR3 nucleotides: TGCGCCAGCAGCTTGGATGTGGGGGCGAATTCACCCCTCCACTTT. Translation: CASSLDVGANSPLHF.

The chain has TRBV9 and TRBJ1-6, with D maybe TRBD1 (5 bases). Germline CDR1 SGDLS, CDR2 YYNGEE. The CDR3 runs to 14 residues. V lost 0 bases and J lost 6, with 7 bases in between. The CDR3 loop is CASSVGQINSPLHF. The CDR3 nucleotides read TGTGCCAGCAGCGTAGGACAGATTAATTCACCCCTCCACTTT.

The table lists this clone with a count of one. V is TRBV19 and J is TRBJ1-1; D might be TRBD1 (6 bases). V lost 5 bases, J lost 3 bases, and 10 bases lay in between. Germline V lookup: CDR1 LNHDA, CDR2 SQIVND (reference sequence). The CDR3 length is 13 residues. CDR3 in DNA: TGTGCCAGTAGTCTGGGGGCGGACACTGAAGCTTTCTTT. Translated, it gives CASSLGADTEAFF. The complete variable domain, with remaining parts taken from reference TRBV19 and TRBJ1-1, reads DGGITQSPKYLFRKEGQNVTLSCEQNLNHDAMYWYRQDPGQGLRLIYYSQIVNDFQKGDIAEGYSVSREKKESFPLTVTSAQKNPTAFYLCASSLGADTEAFFGQGTRLTVV.

This clone was seen a single time. V gene TRBV9 combines with J gene TRBJ1-1; D not resolved. CDR3 length: 15 residues. The V gene's germline CDR1 is SGDLS and CDR2 YYNGEE. Trimming took off 3 bases at V and 1 base at J, with 13 bases between the two ends. The CDR3 loop is CASSGGYGGNTEAFF. CDR3 sequence (DNA): TGTGCCAGCAGCGGAGGGTACGGAGGGAACACTGAAGCTTTCTTT.

The gene calls are TRBV6-6 and TRBJ2-7, with D possibly matching TRBD1 (5 bases). V was cut by 6 bases and J by 3 bases, with 9 bases left in between. The CDR3 has 12 residues. Germline values: CDR1 MNHNY, CDR2 SVGAGI (reference sequence). The CDR3: CASSPQGYEQYF. As DNA, the CDR3 is TGTGCCAGCAGCCCCCAGGGCTACGAGCAGTACTTC.

The chain couples TRBV7-2 to TRBJ2-3; 9 positions agree with TRBD2. Trimming took 7 bases from V and 2 from J; bases not matched to a gene: 4. Germline V gene data show CDR1 as SGHTA and CDR2 as FQGNSA. This CDR3 comprises 14 residues. The CDR3 sequence: CASTRGGYTDTQYF. The CDR3 nucleotides are TGTGCCAGCACGCGGGGGGGCTACACAGATACGCAGTATTTT.